The present T cell receptor (beta chain) was sequenced within a study of cytomegalovirus exposure and HLA in healthy donors. Study-level points and caveats: Further analysis was carried out later, and it showed several of the most significant clusters appearing linked to common viral pathogens.

As regards this clone: Its specificity is unknown.

CDR1 MNHNS and CDR2 SASEGT come from the germline V gene. Trimming pared 0 bases from V and 0 bases from J, leaving 9 bases between. The CDR3 extends over 15 amino acids. Healthy bone marrow donors made up the donors. It was with 60 Vbeta and 13 Jbeta primers that the PCR ran. Produced via immunoSEQ multiplex PCR; TCRdb's table is partial and in-frame only. The sample records roughly 190,000 clones, approximately 80% being singletons. The chain recombines TRBV6-1 with TRBJ2-7; D is undetermined. The material sequenced was PBMCs. The receptor comes from a woman aged 25 to 39 in good health and CMV-seropositive. This CDR3 reads CASSEAPSPSYEQYF. The CDR3 region has the DNA TGTGCCAGCAGTGAAGCGCCGAGTCCCTCCTACGAGCAGTACTTC.